This TCR beta chain is from a study of vaccination effects on CD4 cells after COVID-19 (dated by TCRdb to the early 2020s). Regarding the research as a whole: Across the study, the median time from the second dose to post-vaccine sampling was 72 days (range 14 to 241). Cultures from other donors in the study were sequenced with the Oncomine TCR Beta short-read assay on an Illumina iSeq 100. The full study included over 8 COVID-19 convalescent patients and several SARS-CoV-2-naive healthy vaccine recipients. The study compared SARS-CoV-2 spike-specific CD4+ TCR repertoires before and after mRNA vaccination in COVID-19 convalescent patients and infection-naive vaccine recipients.

In the ViraFEST assay, PBMC were stimulated with viral peptide pools, and TCR sequencing was then used to find antigen-specific CD4+ T cell clonotypes based on their expansion. After roughly 11 days of culture, CD4+ T cells were isolated with the EasySep CD4+ T cell isolation kit. Each participant received two doses of an mRNA SARS-CoV-2 vaccine, either BNT162b2 or mRNA-1273. None of the healthy vaccine recipients had a prior SARS-CoV-2 infection, which was confirmed by nucleocapsid antibody tests that came back negative both before and after vaccination. Under 2.5 million PBMC per well were cultured with roughly 10 ug/ml peptides in IMDM containing 5% human AB serum, approximately 10 IU/ml IL-2 and gentamicin. On days 3 and 7, half of the culture medium was replaced with fresh IL-2-containing medium. Unless otherwise noted, each peptide stimulation condition was cultured in triplicate wells. PBMC were separated from whole blood using Ficoll-Paque Plus gradient centrifugation and were then either cryopreserved at -140C or used fresh. Overlapping peptide pools spanned the spike proteins of SARS-CoV-2 and the common cold coronaviruses HCoV-NL63, HCoV-OC43 and HCoV-229E. The QIAamp micro DNA kit was used to extract genomic DNA from the cultured CD4+ T cells.

Study-wide findings and limitations: The study was limited by a small number of convalescent patients, and early post-infection timepoints were lacking. In healthy vaccine recipients, vaccine-induced clones were almost all SARS-CoV-2 mono-reactive, with only 1 of 255 being cross-reactive with common cold coronaviruses. Clones induced by infection and clones induced by vaccination both contracted markedly at late timepoints after vaccination, which fits with T cell responses waning over time.

From V the trimming removes 3 bases and from J it removes 2 bases, while the gene matches leave 6 bases of the junction unaccounted for. The germline V gene (reference sequence) sets CDR1 to LGHDT and CDR2 to YNNKEL. From cysteine to phenylalanine, the CDR3 is 16 amino acids long. Just the 48-base CDR3 DNA is kept, in frame starting at base 1. On this clone itself: Its recognized antigen is unknown. No base-level quality is on record; no much larger clone is a single base apart.

The library was produced with the immunoSEQ multiplex PCR assay. DNA from the cultured and isolated CD4+ T cells underwent TCR beta CDR3 sequencing. The source study handled its data this way. The analysis removed non-productive TCR sequences, trimmed reads to the CDR3 region, and retained only CDR3s that were 7 or more amino acids long. The MANAFEST web app was used to pick out antigen-specific clonotypes by comparing their expansion in peptide wells with that in reference cultures. To be called positive, a clone needed expansion at FDR<0.05 compared with the reference and with all other wells, an odds ratio greater than 5, and a frequency greater than 0.1% in two replicate wells. Clonotypes significantly expanded in SARS-CoV-2 spike wells and in at least one common cold coronavirus spike condition were defined as cross-reactive. CDR3 similarity was assessed by Levenshtein distance using the stringdist R package, and unrooted trees were constructed with ape in R 3.6.1. TCRdb limited this immuneACCESS table to in-frame rearrangements with V and J called. A share of clones is missing; checked studies link under half to unresolved V genes, and the rest is unexplained. Clone size and V and J calls were adopted from that table, with D and trimming inferred from the DNA. Present in this sample are about 80,000 clones, roughly 80% of which were seen just once. The ten top clones hold 1.1% of the sample.

The chain is assembled from TRBV3-1 (or the pseudogene TRBV3-2) and TRBJ2-1; 8 bases in the middle match TRBD2. The sample was CD4+ T cells from PBMCs cultured with HCoV-OC43 spike peptides, taken after COVID-19 vaccination. What the cell subset or site label conveys for this sample: HCoV-OC43 spike overlapping peptide pool stimulation. The TCR originated in a human donor who received a COVID-19 vaccine. The CDR3 loop reads CASSHRAGAPYNEQFF. At the DNA level, the sequence is TGTGCCAGCAGCCATCGAGCGGGAGCCCCCTACAATGAGCAGTTCTTC.